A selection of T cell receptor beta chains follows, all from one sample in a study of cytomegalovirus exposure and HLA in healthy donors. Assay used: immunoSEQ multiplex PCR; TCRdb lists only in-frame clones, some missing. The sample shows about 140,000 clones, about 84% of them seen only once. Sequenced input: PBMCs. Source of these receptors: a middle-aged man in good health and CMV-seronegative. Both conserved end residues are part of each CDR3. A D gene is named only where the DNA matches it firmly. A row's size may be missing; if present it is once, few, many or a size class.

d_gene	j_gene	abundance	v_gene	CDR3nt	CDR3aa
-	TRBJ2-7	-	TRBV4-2	TGTGCCAGCAGCCAAGACGGGAGCAGGTACGAGCAGTACTTC	CASSQDGSRYEQYF
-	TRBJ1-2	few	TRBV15	TGTGCCACCAGCAGAGCACTAATAGGGGGGGGTGGCTACACCTTC	CATSRALIGGGGYTF
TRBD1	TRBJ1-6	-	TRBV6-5	TGTGCCAGCAGAAGAGGACAGGTCTATAATTCACCCCTCCACTTT	CASRRGQVYNSPLHF
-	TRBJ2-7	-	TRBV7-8	TGTGCCAGCAGCTGGGAGGACTCTACCTACGAGCAGTACTTC	CASSWEDSTYEQYF
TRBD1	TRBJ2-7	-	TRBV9	TGTGCCAGCAGCGTAGGGGGGACAGGGGTTAACGAGCAGTACTTC	CASSVGGTGVNEQYF
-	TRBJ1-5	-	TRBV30	TGTGCCTGGAGTCCCGGGGATCAGCCCCAGCATTTT	CAWSPGDQPQHF
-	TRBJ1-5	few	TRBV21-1	TGTGCCAGCCGCCGTGGAGGATCCAGGCAGCCCCAGCATTTT	CASRRGGSRQPQHF
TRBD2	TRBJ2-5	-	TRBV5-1	TGCGCCAGCAGCTTGTTGTCTAGCGGGGGATTCCAAGAGACCCAGTACTTC	CASSLLSSGGFQETQYF
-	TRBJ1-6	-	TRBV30	TGTGCCTGGAGTGTAGCCAGGGTAGGGTCACCCCTCCACTTT	CAWSVARVGSPLHF
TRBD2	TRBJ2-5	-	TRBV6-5	TGTGCCAGCAGTCAAGGACTAGCGGGGTTGGAGACCCAGTACTTC	CASSQGLAGLETQYF
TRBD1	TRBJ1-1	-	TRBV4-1	TGCGCCAGCAGCCAAGGTCCAGGGGGCGCAAACACTGAAGCTTTCTTT	CASSQGPGGANTEAFF
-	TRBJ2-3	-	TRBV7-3	TGTGCCAGCAGCTTAACGATTACTAGCACAGATACGCAGTATTTT	CASSLTITSTDTQYF
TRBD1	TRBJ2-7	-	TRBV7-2	TGTGCCAGCAGCTTAGGTGGGACAGGGATCTACGAGCAGTACTTC	CASSLGGTGIYEQYF
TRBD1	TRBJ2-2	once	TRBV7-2	TGTGCCAGCAGCCCCAGCCGGGACAGGGTTGTCGGCGGGGAGCTGTTTTTT	CASSPSRDRVVGGELFF
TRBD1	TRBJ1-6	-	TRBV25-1	TGTGCCAGCAGCGTAACTCAGGGGGCCCTGAATTCACCCCTCCACTTT	CASSVTQGALNSPLHF
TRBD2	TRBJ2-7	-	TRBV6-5	TGTGCCAGCAGTTACTCCGGACTAGCGGGAACCTACGAGCAGTACTTC	CASSYSGLAGTYEQYF
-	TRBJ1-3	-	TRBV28	TGTGCCAGCAGTCTTAGACAAGAAGGAAACACCATATATTTT	CASSLRQEGNTIYF
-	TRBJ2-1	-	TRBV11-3	TGTGCCAGCAGCCGGGGCGGGGCGGGGTTATACAATGAGCAGTTCTTC	CASSRGGAGLYNEQFF
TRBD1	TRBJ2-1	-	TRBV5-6	TGTGCCAGCACTACCGGGACAGGTTGGGAGTTCTTC	CASTTGTGWEFF
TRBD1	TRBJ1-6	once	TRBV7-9	TGTGCCAGCAGCTTAGGGGGACAGGGCGGCTATAATTCACCCCTCCACTTT	CASSLGGQGGYNSPLHF
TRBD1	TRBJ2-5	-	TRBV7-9	TGTGCCAGCAGCCCCACGACAGGGATCGGGGAGACCCAGTACTTC	CASSPTTGIGETQYF
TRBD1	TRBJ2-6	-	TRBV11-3	TGTGCCAGCAGCTTAGTACAGGACAGGGAAGGGACTGGGGCCAACGTCCTGACTTTC	CASSLVQDREGTGANVLTF
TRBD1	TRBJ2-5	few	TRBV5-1	TGCGCCAGCAGCTTATCCCGGGACAGGGGAGAGACCCAGTACTTC	CASSLSRDRGETQYF
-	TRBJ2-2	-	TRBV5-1	TGCGCCAGCAGCTTGAGTCTAGTGTACGCCGGGGAGCTGTTTTTT	CASSLSLVYAGELFF
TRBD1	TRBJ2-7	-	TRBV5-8	TGTGCCAGCAGGACAGGAAGGGACAGCTCCTACGAGCAGTACTTC	CASRTGRDSSYEQYF
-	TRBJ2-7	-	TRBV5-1	TGCGCCAGCAGCTTGGGACTAGAGGTTGGGTACGAGCAGTACTTC	CASSLGLEVGYEQYF
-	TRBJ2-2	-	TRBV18	TGTGCCAGCTCACCAAGTAGCTTTCCCGGGGAGCTGTTTTTT	CASSPSSFPGELFF
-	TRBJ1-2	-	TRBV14	TGTGCCAGCAGCCAAGTCCAGGGGTGGAACTATGGCTACACCTTC	CASSQVQGWNYGYTF
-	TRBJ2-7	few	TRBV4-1	TGCGCCAGCAGCCAAGATAGCGGACGGACGGGGTCCTACGAGCAGTACTTC	CASSQDSGRTGSYEQYF
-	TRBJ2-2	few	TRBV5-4	TGTGCCAGCAGCCAGAAAGGGGGTGGGGAGCTGTTTTTT	CASSQKGGGELFF
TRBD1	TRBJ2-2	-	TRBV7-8	TGTGCCAGCAGCTTAGTCGTTGGGACAGGGGGCGGCGGGGAGCTGTTTTTT	CASSLVVGTGGGGELFF
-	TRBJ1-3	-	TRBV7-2	TGTGCCAGCAGCTTAGCGAGGTTATATGGCGCCGGAAACACCATATATTTT	CASSLARLYGAGNTIYF
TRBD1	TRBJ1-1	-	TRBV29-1	TGCAGCGTTGTAACAGGGGTTGGGGAAGCTTTCTTT	CSVVTGVGEAFF
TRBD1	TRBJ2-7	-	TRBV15	TGTGCCACCAGCCCCTGGACAGGGATCTCCTACGAGCAGTACTTC	CATSPWTGISYEQYF
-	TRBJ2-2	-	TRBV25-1	TGTGCCAGCAGCAAGACGGGCGGGGAGCTGTTTTTT	CASSKTGGELFF
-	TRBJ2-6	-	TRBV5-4	TGTGCCAGCAGCTCCGAGTTAGACAGACGTGGGGCCAACGTCCTGACTTTC	CASSSELDRRGANVLTF
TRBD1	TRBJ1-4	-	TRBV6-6	TGTGCCAGCAGTTACGGGACAGGGGGCGACGGTGAAAAACTGTTTTTT	CASSYGTGGDGEKLFF
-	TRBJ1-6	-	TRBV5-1	TGCGCCAGCAGCTTTAACTTCCAGGGGCAGGGGTATAATTCACCCCTCCACTTT	CASSFNFQGQGYNSPLHF
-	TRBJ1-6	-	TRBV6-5	TGTGCCAGCAGTTACGCGGGTTCACCCCTCCACTTT	CASSYAGSPLHF
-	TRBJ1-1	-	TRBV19	TGTGCCAGTAGTATGGAGGGCGAAGCTTTCTTT	CASSMEGEAFF
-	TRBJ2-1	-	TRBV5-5	TGTGCCAGCAGCCATCAGACCAACAGGGTAGGCAATGAGCAGTTCTTC	CASSHQTNRVGNEQFF
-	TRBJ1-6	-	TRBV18	TGTGCCAGCTCACTTGTGGCAGTCCATAATTCACCCCTCCACTTT	CASSLVAVHNSPLHF
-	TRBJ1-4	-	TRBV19	TGTGCCACCGCCTGGGGCAATCCCCGGGGGAGTGAAAAACTGTTTTTT	CATAWGNPRGSEKLFF
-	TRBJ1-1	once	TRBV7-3	TGTGCCAGCAGCTTAACGACAGTTGGTAACACTGAAGCTTTCTTT	CASSLTTVGNTEAFF
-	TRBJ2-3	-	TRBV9	TGTGCCAGCAGCGTATCTCTACTCTCTAGCACAGATACGCAGTATTTT	CASSVSLLSSTDTQYF
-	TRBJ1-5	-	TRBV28	TGTGCCAGCAGACTACCAAGCCAGCCCCAGCATTTT	CASRLPSQPQHF
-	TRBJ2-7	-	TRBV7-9	TGTGCCAGCAGCTTATCCGCAGGGCTCGCCTCCTACGAGCAGTACTTC	CASSLSAGLASYEQYF
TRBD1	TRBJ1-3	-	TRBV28	TGTGCCAGCGGGGGACAGTCTCCCTTCGTAAGCTTT	CASGGQSPFVSF
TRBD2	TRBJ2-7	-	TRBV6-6	TGTGCCAGCAGTTCCGGGACTAGCGAGCAGTACTTC	CASSSGTSEQYF
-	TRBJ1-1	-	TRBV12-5	TGTGCTAGTGGTTTGCCACAGGGCAGAACTGAAGCTTTCTTT	CASGLPQGRTEAFF
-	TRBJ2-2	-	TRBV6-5	TGTGCCAGCAGTACCGACAGGACCGGGGAGCTGTTTTTT	CASSTDRTGELFF